These 9 T cell receptor beta chains originate from one sample sequenced in a study of prognosis after radiotherapy for stage I lung cancer. Genomic DNA was subjected to two-round multiplex PCR for amplification of TCR beta CDR3. First-round PCR used primers specific to each TRBV and TRBJ gene. TCRdb itself ran the multiplex PCR reads through MiXCR, one entry per CDR3 protein. The sample lists 30,000 or so distinct CDR3 sequences, about 39% occurring once. This sample comprised PBMCs, obtained before or after stereotactic body radiation therapy (not recorded which). The receptors derive from a donor aged 50 or older with non-small cell lung cancer.

This clonotype was counted ten times or more. This chain uses TRBV7-2 with TRBJ2-7; D uncertain. In germline, CDR1 is SGHTA, CDR2 FQGNSA. The CDR3 spans 13 residues. Trimming removed 4 bases from V and 6 bases from J, with 13 bases in between. The CDR3 loop reads CASSSRTDGEQYF. The CDR3, as DNA: TGTGCCAGCAGCTCACGTACCGACGGCGAGCAGTACTTC.

There are many counts of this clonotype. V usage is TRBV6-5 and J usage is TRBJ1-5, with a possible D match to TRBD1 (6 bases). CDR3 size: 14 residues. The germline V gene has CDR1 MNHEY and CDR2 SVGAGI. Trimming removed 6 bases from V and 3 bases from J, with 12 bases in between. The CDR3 region has the DNA TGTGCCAGCAGCTTTACAGGGATCAATCAGCCCCAGCATTTT. Its protein is CASSFTGINQPQHF.

This clonotype was seen repeatedly, ten times or more. The chain has TRBV12-3 or TRBV12-4 and TRBJ2-7; D not certain. The CDR3 is made up of 14 amino acids. Trimming removed 4 bases from V and 6 bases from J, with 16 bases in between. CDR3 sequence (DNA): TGTGCCAGCAGTTCTTCCCTCAGTAGCTCCGAGCAGTACTTC. Translated, it gives CASSSSLSSSEQYF.

Comment on this clonotype: One junction end does not reproduce the germline sequence, and a read error may be involved. This chain links TRBV28 with TRBJ2-6; TRBD1 is a possible D gene (5 bases). Germline CDR1 is MDHEN and CDR2 is SYDVKM. This CDR3 is 16 amino acids long. CDR3 sequence (DNA): TGTGCCATCAGTTCGGTGACAGCCTCTGGGGCCAACGTCCTGACTTTC. Translated, it gives CAISSVTASGANVLTF. Full variable domain (missing parts from reference TRBV28 and TRBJ2-6): DVKVTQSSRYLVKRTGEKVFLECVQDMDHENMFWYRQDPGLGLRLIYFSYDVKMKEKGDIPEGYSVSREKKERFSLILESASTNQTSMYLCAISSVTASGANVLTFGAGSRLTVL.

In regard to this clonotype: Given the absence of the conserved phenylalanine or tryptophan at the CDR3 end, a read error is likely. V is TRBV27 and J is TRBJ1-2; D ambiguous. V was trimmed by 5 bases and J by 11 bases, leaving 18 bases between them. This CDR3 contains 13 residues. Germline V gives CDR1 MNHEY, CDR2 SMNVEV (reference sequence). CDR3 sequence (DNA): TGTGCCAGCAGTCCCTGGGGTGCATCGAGGTACACCTCC. Translation gives CASSPWGASRYTS.

Note on this clonotype: The likely explanation is a read error, given a far larger clone one base away. The chain links TRBV6-4 to TRBJ1-1; D unresolved. Germline lookup yields CDR1 MRHNA and CDR2 SNTAGT. Trimming removed 7 bases at V and 1 base at J, with 13 bases between. CDR3 length: 14 amino acids. As DNA, the CDR3 is TGTGCCAGCATCTTCGCTCGGGCGAACACTGAAGCTTTCTTT. Residues: CASIFARANTEAFF.

This clonotype was recorded at least ten times. V is TRBV20-1 and J is TRBJ2-2; D is ambiguous. Trimming removed 3 bases from V and 5 bases from J, with 10 bases in between. Germline lookup yields CDR1 DFQATT and CDR2 SNEGSKA (reference sequence). This CDR3 spans 13 amino acids. CDR3 DNA: TGCAGTGCTAGGGTTGACCGAACCGGGGAGCTGTTTTTT. Its translation: CSARVDRTGELFF.

This clonotype was recorded at least ten times. The chain links TRBV5-1 to TRBJ2-5, with 9 bases aligning to TRBD2. V dropped 2 bases and J dropped 2; count of bases not matched to a gene: 7. The CDR3 extends over 16 amino acids. CDR1 is SGHRS, CDR2 YFSETQ, per germline. DNA of the CDR3: TGCGCCAGCAGCTTAGTGGCTAGCGGGGATCAAGAGACCCAGTACTTC. Protein sequence: CASSLVASGDQETQYF.

With regard to this clonotype: A single base separates this from a much larger clone, so it may be a read error. V gene TRBV9 combines with J gene TRBJ1-1, with D perhaps matching TRBD1 (5 bases). This CDR3 comprises 13 residues. Germline-derived CDR1 and CDR2 are SGDLS and YYNGEE. Between the trimmed V and J ends, which lost 5 bases and 8 bases, there was a span of 16 bases. The CDR3 protein is CASRPQGGSEAFF. In nucleotides, the CDR3 is TGTGCCAGCAGACCGCAGGGCGGCTCCGAAGCTTTCTTT.